Below are 4 T cell receptor beta chains sequenced from a single sample in a study of blood T cell repertoires in COVID-19. Clones were read by immunoSEQ multiplex PCR, and TCRdb kept only the in-frame ones, dropping some. The table records about 210,000 clones, over 60% of them present only once. Material for sequencing was peripheral blood. The origin of the receptors is a woman aged 70 to 79 with acute or convalescent COVID-19.

The gene calls are TRBV28 and TRBJ1-2, with D unresolved. The CDR3 has 13 amino acids. CDR1 and CDR2 (germline): MDHEN, SYDVKM. The V end lost 7 bases, the J end lost 7 bases, and 16 bases lay between the germline ends. The CDR3 loop is CASTSPRNVGYTF. The DNA of the CDR3 is TGTGCCAGCACTAGCCCACGTAATGTTGGCTACACCTTC.

This clone appeared once. This chain uses TRBV4-1 with TRBJ1-2; D unclear. Trimming pared 3 bases from V and 8 bases from J, leaving 13 bases between. Germline loops: CDR1 MGHRA, CDR2 YSYEKL. The CDR3 is 13 amino acids. Here the CDR3 DNA reads TGCGCCAGCAGCCACCAACGCCAGGAAGGCTACACCTTC. Translation gives CASSHQRQEGYTF.

The chain employs TRBV19 and TRBJ2-7, with 10 positions matching TRBD1. Germline V lookup: CDR1 LNHDA, CDR2 SQIVND (reference sequence). Losses at the gene ends were 6 bases for V and 6 bases for J; bases not matched to a gene: 8. The CDR3 runs 14 residues. CDR3 loop: CASSHGTGEGEQYF. Here the CDR3 DNA reads TGTGCCAGTAGCCACGGGACAGGGGAAGGCGAGCAGTACTTC. Full variable domain (rest looked up from reference TRBV19 and TRBJ2-7): DGGITQSPKYLFRKEGQNVTLSCEQNLNHDAMYWYRQDPGQGLRLIYYSQIVNDFQKGDIAEGYSVSREKKESFPLTVTSAQKNPTAFYLCASSHGTGEGEQYFGPGTRLTVT.

The J gene is TRBJ1-6, the V gene TRBV7-8, with 11 bases lining up with TRBD1. Unmatched junction bases numbered 2, after V lost 4 bases and J lost 9 bases. CDR3 length: 14 residues. Germline V gives CDR1 SGHVS, CDR2 FQNEAQ. For the CDR3, the DNA is TGTGCCAGCAGCTCGGGACAGGGGGTTTCACCCCTCCACTTT. Its protein product is CASSSGQGVSPLHF.